This entry lists 28 T cell receptor beta chains sequenced from one sample in a study of cytomegalovirus exposure and HLA in healthy donors. 60 Vbeta and 13 Jbeta primers were used in PCR. Profiled with immunoSEQ multiplex PCR; TCRdb holds only in-frame clones, not every one. The sample lists fewer than 200,000 clones, 60% to 80% occurring once. The sample consisted of PBMCs. The source of these receptors is a young man in good health and CMV-seropositive.

This clone occurred once. The chain links TRBV5-1 to TRBJ2-2, with D tentatively TRBD1 (5 bases). The CDR3 is made up of 14 amino acids. Germline CDR1 reads SGHRS; CDR2 reads YFSETQ. V lost 0 bases and J 6 bases, leaving 9 bases between the germline ends. CDR3 region: CASSLAQGAGELFF. CDR3 DNA: TGCGCCAGCAGCTTGGCCCAGGGTGCCGGGGAGCTGTTTTTT.

The chain joins TRBV5-6 to TRBJ1-6, with a tentative D call TRBD1 (5 bases). Trimming took off 0 bases at V and 7 bases at J, with 17 bases between the two ends. Per the germline V gene, CDR1 is SGHDT and CDR2 is YYEEEE. This CDR3 is built from 17 residues. CDR3 protein: CASSLEWQGSPNSPLHF. The CDR3 bases are TGTGCCAGCAGCTTGGAGTGGCAGGGAAGCCCCAATTCACCCCTCCACTTT. The full variable domain, its missing parts supplied by reference TRBV5-6 and TRBJ1-6, is DAGVTQSPTHLIKTRGQQVTLRCSPKSGHDTVSWYQQALGQGPQFIFQYYEEEERQRGNFPDRFSGHQFPNYSSELNVNALLLGDSALYLCASSLEWQGSPNSPLHFGNGTRLTVT.

V gene TRBV6-5 combines with J gene TRBJ1-2; a possible D gene is TRBD1 (6 bases). Trimming stripped 6 bases from V and 8 bases from J, with 16 bases between. The germline gives CDR1 MNHEY, CDR2 SVGAGI. The CDR3 covers 13 residues. CDR3 in amino acids: CASRDTGFGGYTF. CDR3 nucleotide sequence: TGTGCCAGCAGAGACACAGGGTTTGGGGGCTACACCTTC.

The chain couples TRBV9 to TRBJ1-2; 7 nucleotides line up with TRBD1. CDR1 is SGDLS and CDR2 is YYNGEE in the germline V gene. This CDR3 is built from 14 residues. V trimming: 4 bases; J trimming: 3 bases; junction bases outside the gene matches: 6. CDR3 DNA sequence: TGTGCCAGCAGCCCCCGGGACAGAGACTATGGCTACACCTTC. The encoded protein is CASSPRDRDYGYTF.

The table lists this clone with a few counts. V is TRBV9 and J is TRBJ2-1; a weak D match, TRBD1 (6 bases). V gave up 4 bases and J gave up 7 bases, with 15 bases separating them. Per germline, CDR1 SGDLS and CDR2 YYNGEE. The CDR3 runs to 14 residues. The CDR3: CASSPYRVKNEQFF. The CDR3 nucleotides read TGTGCCAGCAGCCCTTACAGGGTTAAGAATGAGCAGTTCTTC.

The chain employs TRBV6-6 and TRBJ2-1; TRBD2 agrees at 15 bases. CDR1 and CDR2 (germline): MNHNY, SVGAGI (reference sequence). The CDR3 sequence is 14 residues long. Unmatched junction bases numbered 5, after V lost 8 bases and J lost 9 bases. The CDR3 DNA is TGTGCCAGCCGGACTAGCGGGGGGGTAGGTGAGCAGTTCTTC. The encoded protein is CASRTSGGVGEQFF.

The V and J genes are TRBV6-1 and TRBJ2-1; 7 bases fit TRBD2. CDR3 length: 15 residues. CDR1 is MNHNS, CDR2 SASEGT, per germline. J was trimmed by 3 bases and V by 1 base; bases with no gene match: 3. The DNA of the CDR3 is TGTGCCAGCAGTGAAGAATCGGGGGGCTACAATGAGCAGTTCTTC. Protein: CASSEESGGYNEQFF.

In the case of this clone: Other DNA sequences of this sample code for an identical CDR3. The chain has TRBV7-9 and TRBJ2-7; 9 positions match TRBD2. Trimming at V came to 0 bases and at J to 2 bases, leaving 2 bases not matched to a gene. Germline assignment: CDR1 SEHNR and CDR2 FQNEAQ (reference sequence). This CDR3 comprises 15 residues. CDR3 loop: CASSLASGGPYEQYF. The DNA of the CDR3 is TGTGCCAGCAGCTTAGCCAGCGGGGGGCCCTACGAGCAGTACTTC.

Only one count was recorded for this clone. The rearrangement links TRBV19 to TRBJ1-2; no firm D call. The CDR3 has 16 residues. The ends were cut back, 6 bases at V and 0 bases at J, with 17 bases in the middle. In germline, CDR1 is LNHDA, CDR2 SQIVND (reference sequence). Written as DNA, the CDR3 is TGTGCCAGTAGATCCCCATTACAACCTTCTAACTATGGCTACACCTTC. Translated, it gives CASRSPLQPSNYGYTF.

The table lists this clone with a few counts. CDR3 sequence reads: CASSRDSEFQYF. The CDR3, as DNA: TGTGCCAGCAGTCGGGACAGCGAATTTCAGTACTTC. The V gene is TRBV7-9, the J gene TRBJ2-4, with 7 bases that match TRBD1. The germline gives CDR1 SEHNR, CDR2 FQNEAQ (reference sequence). This CDR3 region has 12 residues. Losses at the gene ends were 6 bases for V and 11 bases for J; bases not matched to a gene: 7.

This clone occurred a few times. This chain connects TRBV19 to TRBJ2-7, with TRBD1 matching over 10 bases. V trimming: 3 bases; J trimming: 2 bases; junction bases outside the gene matches: 4. The CDR3 spans 15 residues. Germline V CDR1 and CDR2: LNHDA, SQIVND (reference sequence). CDR3 bases: TGTGCCAGTAGTATTTGGACAGGGGGTACCTACGAGCAGTACTTC. Its protein product is CASSIWTGGTYEQYF.

In its sample, this clone was seen once. The CDR3 loop reads CASSLLFQGRYEQYF. The CDR3 coding sequence is TGTGCCAGCAGCTTATTGTTCCAGGGTCGGTACGAGCAGTACTTC. The rearrangement uses TRBV11-2 and TRBJ2-7; weak D call: TRBD1 (5 bases). V shed 2 bases and J shed 4 bases, with 15 bases lying between them. Germline V gene data show CDR1 as SGHAT and CDR2 as FQNNGV. This CDR3 is built from 15 residues.

This chain's CDR3 is CASFSGGANTGELFF. The CDR3 DNA reads TGTGCCAGCTTCAGCGGGGGAGCTAACACCGGGGAGCTGTTTTTT. The chain employs TRBV6-5 and TRBJ2-2; 8 positions agree with TRBD2. The CDR3 covers 15 residues. The trim removed 8 bases at V and 2 bases at J, leaving 7 bases unmatched. Germline V gene data show CDR1 as MNHEY and CDR2 as SVGAGI.

The V gene is TRBV9, the J gene TRBJ2-5; possible D gene TRBD2, 6 bases. Trimming removed 4 bases from V and 2 bases from J, with 18 bases in between. The CDR3 is 16 amino acids. Germline V gene sequence: CDR1 SGDLS, CDR2 YYNGEE. This CDR3 is CASSPRVGGTQETQYF. CDR3 coding DNA: TGTGCCAGCAGCCCTAGGGTGGGGGGAACACAAGAGACCCAGTACTTC.

This clone was detected a few times. The CDR3 DNA reads TGCGCCAGCAGCCAAGAATGGGCCTCGGGAAACACCATATATTTT. Translated, it gives CASSQEWASGNTIYF. The rearrangement joins TRBV4-1 to TRBJ1-3, with D uncertain. Germline CDR1 is MGHRA and CDR2 is YSYEKL. The CDR3 length is 15 residues. The V end was cut by 0 bases, the J end by 4 bases, with 10 bases between.

The J gene is TRBJ1-1, the V gene TRBV9; TRBD1 aligns across 8 bases. After removal of 5 bases from V and 2 bases from J, the junction contained 5 bases not matched to a gene. Germline assignment: CDR1 SGDLS and CDR2 YYNGEE. This CDR3 spans 14 amino acids. CDR3 sequence reads: CASSYGQGNTEAFF. The DNA of the CDR3 is TGTGCCAGCAGTTACGGACAGGGTAACACTGAAGCTTTCTTT.

The chain joins TRBV6-6 to TRBJ2-2; 7 bases fit TRBD1. The CDR3 contains 16 residues. CDR1 is MNHNY and CDR2 is SVGAGI in the germline V gene (reference sequence). The trim removed 0 bases at V and 7 bases at J, leaving 8 bases unmatched. Here the CDR3 DNA reads TGTGCCAGCAGTTACTCGGCAAGGGGGCTGGACGGGGAGCTGTTTTTT. This encodes CASSYSARGLDGELFF.

About this clone: Other nucleotide sequences from this sample produce the same CDR3. The J gene is TRBJ2-7, the V gene TRBV18, with D maybe TRBD1 (5 bases). The V end lost 3 bases, the J end lost 1 base, and 7 bases lay between the germline ends. This CDR3 region has 13 residues. Germline lookup yields CDR1 KGHSH and CDR2 LQKENI. CDR3 residues: CASSPGQSYEQYF. The CDR3 region has the DNA TGTGCCAGCTCACCGGGGCAATCCTACGAGCAGTACTTC.

The rearrangement joins TRBV15 to TRBJ1-2; possibly TRBD1 for D (5 bases). The CDR3 covers 15 residues. Trimming stripped 0 bases from V and 8 bases from J, with 16 bases between. Germline CDR1 reads LNHNV; CDR2 reads YYDKDF (reference sequence). The CDR3 here is CATSRDGKGAPGYTF. The CDR3 region has the DNA TGTGCCACCAGCAGAGATGGTAAAGGGGCGCCCGGCTACACCTTC.

The J gene is TRBJ2-1, the V gene TRBV6-1; TRBD1 aligns across 7 bases. Germline trimming cut 7 bases from V and 0 bases from J; bases unmatched to any gene: 6. Germline CDR1 reads MNHNS; CDR2 reads SASEGT. This CDR3 is built from 15 residues. The CDR3 coding sequence is TGTGCCAGCAACACGGACAGGTCCTCCTACAATGAGCAGTTCTTC. Protein product: CASNTDRSSYNEQFF.

J is TRBJ2-5 and V is TRBV5-1; perhaps TRBD1 as D (6 bases). The germline V gene has CDR1 SGHRS and CDR2 YFSETQ. Trimming cost V 0 bases and J 2 bases, with 11 bases left between them. CDR3 size: 15 residues. CDR3 amino acids: CASSLALQGQETQYF. CDR3 nucleotides: TGCGCCAGCAGCTTGGCTCTACAGGGACAAGAGACCCAGTACTTC.

J is TRBJ2-7 and V is TRBV10-1; D is undetermined. The germline V and J ends were trimmed by 1 base and 4 bases, with 8 bases remaining between them. This CDR3 has 13 residues. Per germline, CDR1 WNHNN and CDR2 SYGVQD (reference sequence). The CDR3 DNA reads TGCGCCAGCAGTGAGTATGTCTCTTACGAGCAGTACTTC. Encoded protein: CASSEYVSYEQYF.

DNA of the CDR3: TGTGCCAGCAGTTCTACAGGGTTCGACGAGCAGTACTTC. Translated, it gives CASSSTGFDEQYF. J is TRBJ2-7 and V is TRBV5-6; TRBD1 is a possible D gene (6 bases). From germline, CDR1 is SGHDT and CDR2 YYEEEE. V lost 5 bases, J lost 5 bases, and 14 bases lay in between. CDR3 length: 13 amino acids.

The chain is built from TRBV28 and TRBJ1-6, with 8 bases matching TRBD1. The CDR3 has 15 amino acids. Germline V CDR1 and CDR2: MDHEN, SYDVKM. With V trimmed by 6 bases and J by 7 bases, 8 bases remained unmatched. This CDR3 reads CASRASGTGNSPLHF. The DNA of the CDR3 is TGTGCCAGCAGGGCATCCGGGACAGGCAATTCACCCCTCCACTTT. Variable domain in full (rest from reference TRBV28 and TRBJ1-6): DVKVTQSSRYLVKRTGEKVFLECVQDMDHENMFWYRQDPGLGLRLIYFSYDVKMKEKGDIPEGYSVSREKKERFSLILESASTNQTSMYLCASRASGTGNSPLHFGNGTRLTVT.

This chain uses TRBV30 with TRBJ2-5; the D is unclear. V was shortened by 7 bases and J by 2 bases, with 8 bases between the two germline ends. Germline CDR1 and CDR2: GTSNPN and SVGIG (reference sequence). The CDR3 is made up of 11 amino acids. The DNA for the CDR3 is TGTGCCTATGTGAGGCAAGAGACCCAGTACTTC. It encodes CAYVRQETQYF.

This chain links TRBV27 with TRBJ2-7; 8 nucleotides align to TRBD1. The germline V gene encodes CDR1 MNHEY and CDR2 SMNVEV (reference sequence). The V and J ends lost 3 bases and 2 bases, in that order; junction bases with no gene match: 9. The CDR3 is made up of 16 amino acids. In nucleotides, the CDR3 is TGTGCCAGCAGTTTCCGCTCCAGGGGGCTGGCCTACGAGCAGTACTTC. Its translation is CASSFRSRGLAYEQYF.

As to this clone: Relative to the germline gene, one junction end is altered; a read error may explain this. This rearrangement joins TRBV6-5 to TRBJ2-7; TRBD2 is a possible D gene (5 bases). Germline-derived CDR1 and CDR2 are MNHEY and SVGAGI. CDR3 length: 11 residues. DNA of the CDR3: TGTGCCAGCAGCCTCACCACTGGACTCCCCTTC. It is translated as CASSLTTGLPF.

The chain joins TRBV7-9 to TRBJ1-6; D is uncertain. CDR1 and CDR2 from the germline V gene are SEHNR and FQNEAQ (reference sequence). V dropped 6 bases and J dropped 6 bases, with 6 bases sitting between them. This CDR3 is 12 amino acids long. The chain's CDR3 is CASSPLNSPLHF. As DNA, the CDR3 is TGTGCCAGCAGTCCCCTTAATTCACCCCTCCACTTT.